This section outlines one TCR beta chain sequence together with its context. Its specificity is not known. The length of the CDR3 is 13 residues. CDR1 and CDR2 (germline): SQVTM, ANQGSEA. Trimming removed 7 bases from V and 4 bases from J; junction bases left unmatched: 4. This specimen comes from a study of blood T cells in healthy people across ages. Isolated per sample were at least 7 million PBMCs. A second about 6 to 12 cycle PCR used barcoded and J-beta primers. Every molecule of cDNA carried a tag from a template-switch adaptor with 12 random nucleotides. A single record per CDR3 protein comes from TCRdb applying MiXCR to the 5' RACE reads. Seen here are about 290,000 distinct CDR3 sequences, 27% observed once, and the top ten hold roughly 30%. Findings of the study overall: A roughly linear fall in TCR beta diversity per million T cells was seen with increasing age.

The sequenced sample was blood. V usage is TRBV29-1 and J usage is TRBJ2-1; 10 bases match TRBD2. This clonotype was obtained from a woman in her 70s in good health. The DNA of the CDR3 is TGCAGCGCGAGCGGGGGGGATTACAATGAGCAGTTCTTC. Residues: CSASGGDYNEQFF.